The sequence of this TCR beta chain was determined in a study of T cell repertoires in cytomegalovirus infection. Study information: Based on public TCR beta signatures, there were indications of CMV infection and of a matching HLA type.

This CDR3 is 18 amino acids long. J gave up 0 bases and V 6 bases, and 14 bases lay outside the gene matches. Germline V CDR1 and CDR2: SNHLY, FYNNEI. MiXCR was run by TCRdb on the reads, yielding one entry per CDR3 protein. The table lists about 260,000 distinct CDR3 sequences, roughly an eighth of them singletons. Overall study results and limits: Identification of carriers of CMV plus the relevant HLA was performed using cumulative public TCR beta family frequency.

This clonotype was detected many times. What it binds is not known. Sequencing was done on a sample of PBMCs. The source of this sequence is a human donor in good health (CMV status not recorded). Some clones in this sample may be carry-over from other donors' samples. The chain links TRBV2 to TRBJ1-5, with 7 bases lining up with TRBD1. DNA for the CDR3: TGTGCCAGCAGGCCCGGGAGGGGGCCCAACAATAGCAATCAGCCCCAGCATTTT. Amino acid sequence: CASRPGRGPNNSNQPQHF.